Presented here are 25 T cell receptor beta chains from one specimen sequenced in a study of blood T cells in healthy people across ages. For the second PCR, which ran for about 7 to 12 cycles, a sample-barcoded 5' primer and a J-beta primer mix were used. TCRdb reprocessed the 5' RACE reads with MiXCR, giving one entry per CDR3 protein. The data hold approximately 730,000 distinct CDR3 sequences, with 40% to 45% observed a single time. Sequencing used blood. The receptors shown here come from a woman aged 60-75 years in good health.

This clonotype appeared once. The chain joins TRBV29-1 to TRBJ2-3; no clear D. Germline V gene lookup returns CDR1 SQVTM and CDR2 ANQGSEA. The CDR3 is 13 residues long. Deletions cut 1 base from V and 5 bases from J, with 10 bases between. The CDR3 protein is CSVEGNHQDTQYF. The CDR3 DNA is TGCAGCGTTGAAGGTAATCATCAAGATACGCAGTATTTT.

V and J are TRBV3-1 and TRBJ1-5; D call uncertain. Germline V CDR1 and CDR2: LGHDT, YNNKEL (reference sequence). V was shortened by 3 bases and J by 1 base, with 16 bases between the two germline ends. The CDR3 is made up of 17 amino acids. The CDR3 loop is CASSHHRALESNQPQHF. The CDR3 DNA follows: TGTGCCAGCAGCCACCACCGGGCCCTAGAGAGCAATCAGCCCCAGCATTTT.

This chain connects TRBV18 to TRBJ1-2; D might be TRBD1 (6 bases). The CDR3 is made up of 15 amino acids. Looked up from germline, CDR1 is KGHSH and CDR2 is LQKENI. V lost 4 bases to trimming and J lost 6 bases, with 18 bases between them. The chain's CDR3 is CASSLTGTGLDGYTF. Written as DNA, the CDR3 is TGTGCCAGCTCACTAACCGGAACAGGGCTGGATGGCTACACCTTC.

As regards this clonotype: At one end, the junction sequence differs from germline, possibly due to a read error. V gene TRBV2 combines with J gene TRBJ1-5; D is unresolved. This CDR3 contains 17 residues. Germline V gene data show CDR1 as SNHLY and CDR2 as FYNNEI. CDR3 coding DNA: TGTGCCAGCAGTGAACGGCGTCAAGGGTATAGCAATCGGCCCCAGCATTTT. This codes for CASSERRQGYSNRPQHF.

This chain links TRBV6-6 with TRBJ2-1; TRBD2 matches 10 bases. The V gene's germline CDR1 is MNHNY and CDR2 SVGAGI (reference sequence). V trimming: 7 bases; J trimming: 8 bases; junction bases outside the gene matches: 11. The CDR3 consists of 15 residues. DNA for the CDR3: TGTGCCAGCACGTCAATCAGGACTAGCGGACATGAGCAGTTCTTC. Its translation is CASTSIRTSGHEQFF.

This clonotype was seen a handful of times. J is TRBJ1-2 and V is TRBV10-3, with TRBD1 matching 7 bases. CDR1 and CDR2 from the germline V gene are ENHRY and SYGVKD. There are 13 residues in the CDR3. V was clipped by 8 bases and J by 0 bases; unmatched bases: 3. CDR3 region: CAIGTDPNYGYTF. For the CDR3, the DNA is TGTGCCATCGGGACAGACCCTAACTATGGCTACACCTTC.

This clonotype was detected only a few times. CDR3 coding DNA: TGTGCCAGCAGGGGTGGGGGGTACACAGATACGCAGTATTTT. It codes for CASRGGGYTDTQYF. The chain couples TRBV28 to TRBJ2-3; the D gene is possibly TRBD2 (6 bases). CDR1 and CDR2 from the germline V gene are MDHEN and SYDVKM. The V end was cut by 6 bases, the J end by 2 bases, with 12 bases between. CDR3 length: 14 amino acids.

This clonotype was found many times. The chain has TRBV20-1 and TRBJ2-4; D could derive from TRBD1 or TRBD2 (7 bases each). V dropped 1 base and J dropped 3 bases, with 13 bases sitting between them. The CDR3 runs to 15 residues. CDR1 DFQATT and CDR2 SNEGSKA come from the germline V gene (reference sequence). The chain's CDR3 is CSARATGDYKNIQYF. As DNA, the CDR3 is TGCAGTGCTAGAGCAACAGGGGACTACAAAAACATTCAGTACTTC.

This clonotype showed up just once. The rearrangement joins TRBV7-9 to TRBJ2-5; D unclear. Per germline, CDR1 SEHNR and CDR2 FQNEAQ (reference sequence). V lost 1 base to trimming and J lost 1 base, with 10 bases between them. The CDR3 loop spans 15 amino acids. CDR3 residues: CASSLGDGRQETQYF. The CDR3 coding sequence is TGTGCCAGCAGCTTAGGAGACGGCCGCCAAGAGACCCAGTACTTC.

The V gene is TRBV4-2, the J gene TRBJ2-7; 16 bases fit TRBD2. J lost 4 bases, V lost 4 bases, and 10 bases had no gene match. The CDR3 contains 18 residues. The germline CDR1 and CDR2 sequences are LGHNA and YNFKEQ. CDR3: CASSRHGTSGRAGYEQYF. The CDR3 nucleotides read TGTGCCAGCAGCCGACACGGGACTAGCGGGAGGGCCGGGTACGAGCAGTACTTC.

The chain carries TRBV14 and TRBJ1-4; 7 nucleotides align to TRBD1. This CDR3 has 13 amino acids. V lost 4 bases, J lost 8 bases, and 4 bases stayed unmatched. CDR1 is SGHDN, CDR2 FVKESK, per germline. The DNA of the CDR3 is TGTGCCAGCAGCCGAGGACAGGTGGAAAAACTGTTTTTT. Its protein is CASSRGQVEKLFF. Filled out from reference TRBV14 and TRBJ1-4, the complete variable domain reads EAGVTQFPSHSVIEKGQTVTLRCDPISGHDNLYWYRRVMGKEIKFLLHFVKESKQDESGMPNNRFLAERTGGTYSTLKVQPAELEDSGVYFCASSRGQVEKLFFGSGTQLSVL.

This chain connects TRBV14 to TRBJ1-6; D gene uncertain. The CDR3 runs 14 residues. The germline CDR1 and CDR2 sequences are SGHDN and FVKESK. The V end lost 0 bases, the J end lost 13 bases, and 13 bases lay between the germline ends. This CDR3 is CASSQDRGSGPLHF. In nucleotides, the CDR3 is TGTGCCAGCAGCCAAGACCGGGGTTCGGGCCCCCTCCACTTT.

This clonotype was detected a few times. This rearrangement joins TRBV11-2 to TRBJ2-1, with TRBD2 matching over 13 bases. Trimming cost V 5 bases and J 3 bases; bases outside gene matches: 19. This CDR3 is 21 amino acids long. Looked up from germline, CDR1 is SGHAT and CDR2 is FQNNGV. The CDR3 sequence: CASSPGQANQGLAGNYNEQFF. CDR3 nucleotide sequence: TGTGCCAGCAGCCCGGGACAGGCCAACCAGGGACTAGCGGGAAACTACAATGAGCAGTTCTTC.

This clonotype has a handful of counts. The chain employs TRBV29-1 and TRBJ2-7; D is perhaps TRBD1 (5 bases). The CDR3 runs 12 residues. Trimming pared 5 bases from V and 4 bases from J, leaving 12 bases between. Germline V lookup: CDR1 SQVTM, CDR2 ANQGSEA. Here the CDR3 reads CSVIPTGYEQYF. The CDR3 DNA sequence: TGCAGCGTTATTCCTACAGGTTACGAGCAGTACTTC.

The chain joins TRBV3-1 to TRBJ2-4; 9 bases are a match to TRBD1. There are 14 residues in the CDR3. Trimming cost V 2 bases and J 13 bases; bases outside gene matches: 9. CDR1 and CDR2 from the germline V gene are LGHDT and YNNKEL (reference sequence). This CDR3 reads CASSQQTGGNPQYF. Here the CDR3 DNA reads TGTGCCAGCAGCCAACAGACAGGGGGAAACCCGCAGTACTTC.

This clonotype showed up just a few times. CDR3 in DNA: TGTGCCAGCAGTTACGACAGGGGGCCGGGCAATGAGCAGTTCTTC. Its translation: CASSYDRGPGNEQFF. This chain links TRBV6-5 with TRBJ2-1, with 10 bases lining up with TRBD1. This CDR3 comprises 15 residues. Trimming removed 2 bases from V and 6 bases from J; junction bases left unmatched: 4. Germline V gives CDR1 MNHEY, CDR2 SVGAGI.

This chain joins TRBV14 and TRBJ2-5, with 10 nucleotides matching TRBD1. Germline lookup yields CDR1 SGHDN and CDR2 FVKESK. CDR3 length equals 15 residues. Trimming at V came to 4 bases and at J to 5 bases, leaving 7 bases not matched to a gene. The CDR3 DNA reads as TGTGCCAGCAGCCCTCGGACAGGGGGTAGGGAGACCCAGTACTTC. Amino acid sequence: CASSPRTGGRETQYF.

This clonotype was seen a few times. V usage is TRBV6-2 or TRBV6-3 and J usage is TRBJ2-5, with D possibly matching TRBD1 (6 bases). CDR3 length equals 18 residues. Germline V CDR1 and CDR2: MNHEY, SVGEGT. Trimming removed 2 bases from V and 1 base from J, with 20 bases in between. Here the CDR3 reads CASSYTLRDRRTQETQYF. For the CDR3, the DNA is TGTGCCAGCAGTTACACACTCCGTGACAGGAGAACCCAAGAGACCCAGTACTTC.

Comment on this clonotype: The germline gene is not matched at one end of the junction; a read error may be the cause. V is TRBV20-1 and J is TRBJ2-1; 7 bases match TRBD2. The CDR3 totals 15 residues. CDR1 is DFQATT, CDR2 SNEGSKA, per germline (reference sequence). The CDR3 DNA is TGCAGTGGGAGGTCGCGGGAGAGCTCCTACGATGAGCAGTTCTTC. The encoded protein is CSGRSRESSYDEQFF.

As for this clonotype: A read error may explain this, as a much larger clone is one base away. The chain uses TRBV3-1 and TRBJ2-1; 9 nucleotides match TRBD2. CDR1 is LGHDT, CDR2 YNNKEL, per germline (reference sequence). The CDR3 sequence is 16 residues long. V was pared by 1 base and J by 7 bases, with 8 bases of the junction left unmatched. CDR3 coding DNA: TGTGCCAGCAGCCAAGGACTAGCGGTCATATGGAATGAGCAGTTCTTC. Amino acid sequence: CASSQGLAVIWNEQFF.

A few counts support this clonotype. The chain links TRBV6-1 to TRBJ2-1; D unresolved. The germline CDR1 and CDR2 sequences are MNHNS and SASEGT. Trimming took 7 bases from V and 0 from J, leaving 4 bases between them. This CDR3 region has 12 residues. The CDR3 bases are TGTGCCAGCATTAGCTCCTACAATGAGCAGTTCTTC. Its protein is CASISSYNEQFF.

The gene calls are TRBV3-1 and TRBJ1-2; D is unresolved. This CDR3 is built from 14 residues. Germline V gene sequence: CDR1 LGHDT, CDR2 YNNKEL (reference sequence). The ends were cut back, 3 bases at V and 6 bases at J, with 14 bases in the middle. CDR3 sequence reads: CASSQLGEGNGYTF. As DNA, the CDR3 is TGTGCCAGCAGCCAGCTTGGGGAAGGGAATGGCTACACCTTC.

In its sample, this clonotype was seen a few times. The rearrangement uses TRBV6-1 and TRBJ2-6; TRBD1 agrees at 7 bases. CDR3 length: 15 amino acids. CDR1 MNHNS and CDR2 SASEGT come from the germline V gene. Losses at the gene ends were 8 bases for V and 4 bases for J; bases not matched to a gene: 8. The CDR3 sequence is CASGKGASGANVLTF. The CDR3 nucleotides are TGTGCCAGCGGCAAGGGGGCGTCCGGGGCCAACGTCCTGACTTTC.

This clonotype has a count of ten or more. The rearrangement links TRBV4-2 to TRBJ2-5, with no clear D. V lost 0 bases and J 5 bases, leaving 7 bases between the germline ends. The germline gives CDR1 LGHNA, CDR2 YNFKEQ. This CDR3 is 13 amino acids long. CDR3 DNA: TGTGCCAGCAGCCAAGATCCCCGGGAGACCCAGTACTTC. Amino acids: CASSQDPRETQYF.

The genes are TRBV20-1 and TRBJ2-3; D may be TRBD1 or TRBD2 (6 bases each). The CDR3 extends over 14 amino acids. The germline CDR1 and CDR2 sequences are DFQATT and SNEGSKA (reference sequence). V was pared by 6 bases and J by 0 bases, with 13 bases between. The DNA of the CDR3 is TGCAGTGCCACGAGGGGGGAAAGCACAGATACGCAGTATTTT. It yields the protein CSATRGESTDTQYF.